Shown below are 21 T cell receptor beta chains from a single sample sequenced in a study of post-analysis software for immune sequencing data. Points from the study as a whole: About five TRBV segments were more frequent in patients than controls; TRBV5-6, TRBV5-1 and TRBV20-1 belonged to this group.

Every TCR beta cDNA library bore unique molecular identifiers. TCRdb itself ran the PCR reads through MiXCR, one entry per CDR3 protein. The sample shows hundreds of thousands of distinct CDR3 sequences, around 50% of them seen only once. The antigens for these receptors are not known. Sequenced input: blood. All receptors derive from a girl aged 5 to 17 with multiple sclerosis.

CDR3 region: CASSYRADTQYF. The CDR3 nucleotides read TGTGCCAGCAGTTACAGAGCAGATACGCAGTATTTT. The chain links TRBV6-2 or TRBV6-3 to TRBJ2-3; the D is unclear. The V and J ends lost 2 bases and 4 bases respectively, with 4 bases between them. Germline values: CDR1 MNHEY, CDR2 SVGEGT. This CDR3 is built from 12 residues.

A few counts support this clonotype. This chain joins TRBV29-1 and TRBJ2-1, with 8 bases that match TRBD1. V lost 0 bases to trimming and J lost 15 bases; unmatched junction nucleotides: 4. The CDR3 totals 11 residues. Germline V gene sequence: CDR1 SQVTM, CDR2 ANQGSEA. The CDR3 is CSVEDGGTGFF. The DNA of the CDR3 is TGCAGCGTTGAAGATGGCGGGACAGGGTTCTTC.

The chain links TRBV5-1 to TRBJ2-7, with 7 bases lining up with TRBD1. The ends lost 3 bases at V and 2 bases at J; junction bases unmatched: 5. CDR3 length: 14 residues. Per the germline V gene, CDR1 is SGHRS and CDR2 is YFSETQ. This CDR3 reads CASSSHRGPYEQYF. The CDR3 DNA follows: TGCGCCAGCAGCTCCCACAGGGGACCCTACGAGCAGTACTTC.

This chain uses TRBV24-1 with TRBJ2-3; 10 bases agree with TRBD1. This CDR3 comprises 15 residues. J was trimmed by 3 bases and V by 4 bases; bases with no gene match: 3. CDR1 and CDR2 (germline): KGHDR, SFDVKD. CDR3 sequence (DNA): TGTGCCACCAGTGACCCGGGACAGGGGACAGATACGCAGTATTTT. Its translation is CATSDPGQGTDTQYF.

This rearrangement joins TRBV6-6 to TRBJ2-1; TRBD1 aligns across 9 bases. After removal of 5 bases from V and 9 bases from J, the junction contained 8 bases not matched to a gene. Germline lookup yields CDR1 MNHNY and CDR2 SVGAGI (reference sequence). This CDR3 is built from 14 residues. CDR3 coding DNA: TGTGCCAGCAGTATAAACAGGGGGCAGGGTGAGCAGTTCTTC. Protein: CASSINRGQGEQFF.

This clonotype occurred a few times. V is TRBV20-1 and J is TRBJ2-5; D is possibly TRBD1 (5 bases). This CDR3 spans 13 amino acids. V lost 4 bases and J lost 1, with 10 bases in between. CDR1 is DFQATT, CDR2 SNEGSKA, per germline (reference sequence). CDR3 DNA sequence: TGCAGTGCTAAGGGGCCAGGCCAAGAGACCCAGTACTTC. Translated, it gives CSAKGPGQETQYF.

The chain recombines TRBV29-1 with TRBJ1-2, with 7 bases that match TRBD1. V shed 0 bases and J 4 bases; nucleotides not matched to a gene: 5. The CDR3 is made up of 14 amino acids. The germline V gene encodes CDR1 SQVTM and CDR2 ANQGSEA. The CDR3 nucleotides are TGCAGCGTTGAAGAGCGACAGGGTGGCTATGGCTACACCTTC. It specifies CSVEERQGGYGYTF.

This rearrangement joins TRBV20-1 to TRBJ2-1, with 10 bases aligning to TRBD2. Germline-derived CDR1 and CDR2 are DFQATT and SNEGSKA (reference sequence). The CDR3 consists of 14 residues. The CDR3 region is CSAPRASGSNEQFF. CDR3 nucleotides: TGCAGCGCTCCTCGGGCTAGCGGGAGCAATGAGCAGTTCTTC.

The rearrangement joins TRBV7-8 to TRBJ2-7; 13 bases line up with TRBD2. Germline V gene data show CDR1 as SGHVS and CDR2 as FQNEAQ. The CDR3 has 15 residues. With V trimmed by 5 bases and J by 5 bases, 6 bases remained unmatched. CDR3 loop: CASSDTSGRAHEQYF. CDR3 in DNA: TGTGCCAGCAGCGACACTAGCGGGAGGGCCCACGAGCAGTACTTC.

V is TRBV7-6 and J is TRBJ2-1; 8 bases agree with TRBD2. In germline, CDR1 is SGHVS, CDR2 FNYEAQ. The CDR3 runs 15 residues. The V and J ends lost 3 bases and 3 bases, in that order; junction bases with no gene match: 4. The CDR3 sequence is CASSFRAGDYNEQFF. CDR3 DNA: TGTGCCAGCAGCTTTAGAGCGGGGGACTACAATGAGCAGTTCTTC. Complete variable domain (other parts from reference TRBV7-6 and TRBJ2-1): GAGVSQSPRYKVTKRGQDVALRCDPISGHVSLYWYRQALGQGPEFLTYFNYEAQQDKSGLPNDRFSAERPEGSISTLTIQRTEQRDSAMYRCASSFRAGDYNEQFFGPGTRLTVL.

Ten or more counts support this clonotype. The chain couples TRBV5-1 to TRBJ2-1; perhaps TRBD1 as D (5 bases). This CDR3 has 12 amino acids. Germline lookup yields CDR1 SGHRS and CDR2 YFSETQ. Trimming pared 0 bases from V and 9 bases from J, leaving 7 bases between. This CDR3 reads CASSLVGREQFF. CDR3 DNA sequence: TGCGCCAGCAGCTTGGTGGGGCGTGAGCAGTTCTTC.

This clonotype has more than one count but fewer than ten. CDR3 sequence reads: CSARGGVSSYEQYF. Written as DNA, the CDR3 is TGCAGTGCTAGAGGGGGTGTAAGCTCCTACGAGCAGTACTTC. The genes are TRBV20-1 and TRBJ2-7; D unclear. The CDR3 contains 14 residues. Germline CDR1 and CDR2: DFQATT and SNEGSKA (reference sequence). Trimming left V 1 base short and J 0 bases short, with 10 bases between.

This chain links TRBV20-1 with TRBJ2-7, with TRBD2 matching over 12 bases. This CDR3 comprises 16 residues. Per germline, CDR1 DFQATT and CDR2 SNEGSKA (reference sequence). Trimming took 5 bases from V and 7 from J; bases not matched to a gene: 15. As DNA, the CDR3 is TGCAGTGCTTTTAATCTAGCGGGAGGGCCGATGGGGGAGCAGTACTTC. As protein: CSAFNLAGGPMGEQYF.

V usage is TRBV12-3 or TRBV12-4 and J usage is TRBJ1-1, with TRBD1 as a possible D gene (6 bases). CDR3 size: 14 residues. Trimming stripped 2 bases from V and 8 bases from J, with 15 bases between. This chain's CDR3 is CASSLKGVGTEAFF. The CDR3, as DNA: TGTGCCAGCAGTTTAAAGGGGGTCGGGACCGAAGCTTTCTTT.

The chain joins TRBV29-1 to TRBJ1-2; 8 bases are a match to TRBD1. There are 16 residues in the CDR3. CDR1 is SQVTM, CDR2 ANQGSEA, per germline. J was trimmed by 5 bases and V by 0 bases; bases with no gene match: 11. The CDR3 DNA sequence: TGCAGCGTTGAAGAGACAGGGGCAGCTGCTAGGTATGGCTACACCTTC. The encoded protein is CSVEETGAAARYGYTF.

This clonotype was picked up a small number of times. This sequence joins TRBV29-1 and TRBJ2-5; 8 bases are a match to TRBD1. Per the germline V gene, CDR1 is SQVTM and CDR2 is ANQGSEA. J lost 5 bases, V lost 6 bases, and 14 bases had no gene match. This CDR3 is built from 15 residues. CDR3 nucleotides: TGCAGCGTCGCATACCAGCGGACAGGGAGGGAGACCCAGTACTTC. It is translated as CSVAYQRTGRETQYF.

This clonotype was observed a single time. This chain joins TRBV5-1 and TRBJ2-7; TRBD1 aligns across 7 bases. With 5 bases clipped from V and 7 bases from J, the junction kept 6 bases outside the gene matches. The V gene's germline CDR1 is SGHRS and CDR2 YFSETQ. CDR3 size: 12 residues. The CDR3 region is CASRLGQREQYF. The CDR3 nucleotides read TGCGCCAGCAGACTGGGACAGAGGGAGCAGTACTTC.

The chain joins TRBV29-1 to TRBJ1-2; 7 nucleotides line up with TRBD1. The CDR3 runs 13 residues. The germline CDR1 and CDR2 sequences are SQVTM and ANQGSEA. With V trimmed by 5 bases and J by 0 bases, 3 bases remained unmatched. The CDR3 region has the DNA TGCAGCGTTTGGGACAGTTCTAACTATGGCTACACCTTC. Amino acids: CSVWDSSNYGYTF.

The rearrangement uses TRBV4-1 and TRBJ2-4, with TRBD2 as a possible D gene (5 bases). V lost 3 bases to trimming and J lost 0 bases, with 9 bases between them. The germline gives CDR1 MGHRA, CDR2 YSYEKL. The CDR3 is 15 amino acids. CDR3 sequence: CASSQVGAAKNIQYF. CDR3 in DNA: TGCGCCAGCAGCCAGGTGGGAGCAGCCAAAAACATTCAGTACTTC.

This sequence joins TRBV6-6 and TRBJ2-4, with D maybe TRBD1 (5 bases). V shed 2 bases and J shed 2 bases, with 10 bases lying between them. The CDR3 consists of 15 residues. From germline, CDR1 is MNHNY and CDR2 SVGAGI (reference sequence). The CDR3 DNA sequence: TGTGCCAGCAGTTACGAAAGACAGACCAAAAACATTCAGTACTTC. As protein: CASSYERQTKNIQYF.

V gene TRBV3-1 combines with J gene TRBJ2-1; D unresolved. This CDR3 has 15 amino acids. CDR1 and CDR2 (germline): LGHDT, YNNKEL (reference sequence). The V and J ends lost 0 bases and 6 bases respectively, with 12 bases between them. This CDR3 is CASSQDSTAANEQFF. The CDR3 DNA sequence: TGTGCCAGCAGCCAAGATAGTACCGCCGCCAATGAGCAGTTCTTC.